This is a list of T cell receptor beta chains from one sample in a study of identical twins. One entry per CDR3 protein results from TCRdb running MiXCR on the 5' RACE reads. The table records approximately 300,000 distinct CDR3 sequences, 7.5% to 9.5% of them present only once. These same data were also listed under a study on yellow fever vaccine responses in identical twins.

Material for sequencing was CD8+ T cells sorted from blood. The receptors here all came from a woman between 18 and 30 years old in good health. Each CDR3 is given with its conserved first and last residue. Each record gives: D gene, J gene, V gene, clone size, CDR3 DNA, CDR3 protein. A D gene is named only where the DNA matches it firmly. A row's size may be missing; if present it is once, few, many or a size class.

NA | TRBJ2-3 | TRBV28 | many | TGTGCCAGCAGCCCAGCGGGCGATGGAGCCACAGATACGCAGTATTTT | CASSPAGDGATDTQYF
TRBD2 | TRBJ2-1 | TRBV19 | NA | TGTGCCAGTTGCGGGACTAGCGGGAGTAATGAGCAGTTCTTC | CASCGTSGSNEQFF
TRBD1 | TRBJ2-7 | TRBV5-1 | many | TGTGCCAGCAGCTTAGGACAGGACTACGAGCAGTACTTC | CASSLGQDYEQYF
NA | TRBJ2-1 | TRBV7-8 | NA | TGTGCCAGCAGCTTGCAGGGGGGGCACGGCTACAACAATGAGCAGTTCTTC | CASSLQGGHGYNNEQFF
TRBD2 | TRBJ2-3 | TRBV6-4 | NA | TGTGCCAGCAGTGACACGCAGGAGGGAGGGACAGATACGCAGTATTTT | CASSDTQEGGTDTQYF
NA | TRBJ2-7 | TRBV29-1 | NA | TGCAGCGTTGAAATCGGCTACGAGCAGTACTTC | CSVEIGYEQYF
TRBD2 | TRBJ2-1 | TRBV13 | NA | TGTGCCAGCAGCTTAGTCGGGACTAGCGGGGATGAGCAGTTCTTC | CASSLVGTSGDEQFF
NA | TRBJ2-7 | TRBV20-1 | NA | TGCAGTGCCCCAGATATGTACGAGCAGTACTTC | CSAPDMYEQYF
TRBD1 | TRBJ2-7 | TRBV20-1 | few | TGCAGTGCTAGGGGACAGGGGCTCGACTACGAGCAGTACTTC | CSARGQGLDYEQYF
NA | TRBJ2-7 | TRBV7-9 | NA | TGTGCCAGCAGCCAACCCTCCTCTCCTTCCTACGAGCAGTACTTC | CASSQPSSPSYEQYF
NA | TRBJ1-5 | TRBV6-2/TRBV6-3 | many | TGTGCCAGCAGTTACAGGGGATGGACCAATCAGCCCCAGCATTTT | CASSYRGWTNQPQHF
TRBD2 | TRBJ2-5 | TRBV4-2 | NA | TGTGCCAGCAGCCTACGACTAGCGGAGACCCAGTACTTC | CASSLRLAETQYF
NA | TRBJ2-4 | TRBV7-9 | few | TGTGCCAGCAGCGGGTCAGGGTTACTAGCCAAAAACATTCAGTACTTC | CASSGSGLLAKNIQYF
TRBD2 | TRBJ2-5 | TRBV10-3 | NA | TGTGCCATCAGTGTTCGGGAGGCCCAAGAGACCCAGTACTTC | CAISVREAQETQYF
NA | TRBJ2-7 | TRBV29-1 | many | TGCAGCGTTGTAAGCTCTAGCTACGAGCAGTACTTC | CSVVSSSYEQYF
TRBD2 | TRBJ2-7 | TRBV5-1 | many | TGCGCCAGCAGCTCCGATAGCGGGGAACAGGGCGAGCAGTACTTC | CASSSDSGEQGEQYF
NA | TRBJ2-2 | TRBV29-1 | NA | TGCAGCGTTGTAAGGGCCGGCGGGGACACCGGGGAGCTGTTTTTT | CSVVRAGGDTGELFF
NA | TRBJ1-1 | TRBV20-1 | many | TGCAGTGCTAGAGATCTTATTGGGGGGAGTATGAACACTGAAGCTTTCTTT | CSARDLIGGSMNTEAFF
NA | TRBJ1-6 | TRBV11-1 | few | TGTGCCAGCCTCCCTTCAACCTGGGCAGGGGTAACCGATTCACCCCTCCACTTT | CASLPSTWAGVTDSPLHF
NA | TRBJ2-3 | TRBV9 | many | TGTGCCAGCAGCGTAGGTCTGGGGCCGAGCACAGATACGCAGTATTTT | CASSVGLGPSTDTQYF
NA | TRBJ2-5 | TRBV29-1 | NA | TGCAGCGTCCAACATATCCGGGGAAAAGAGACCCAGTACTTC | CSVQHIRGKETQYF
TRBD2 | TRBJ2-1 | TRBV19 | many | TGTGCCAGTAGTATTTGGGATAGCGGGGCCTACAATGAGCAGTTCTTC | CASSIWDSGAYNEQFF
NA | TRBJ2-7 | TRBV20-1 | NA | TGCAGTGCCCCAGACCCTCGGGACCTCTTGGGCGAGCAGTACTTC | CSAPDPRDLLGEQYF
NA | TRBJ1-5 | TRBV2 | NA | TGTGCCAGCAGGGACCCGGGAATTTATAGCAATCAGCCCCAGCATTTT | CASRDPGIYSNQPQHF
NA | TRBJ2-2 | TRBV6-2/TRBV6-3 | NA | TGTGCCAGCAGTCGCCAGGGTCGGGGGGCTACAACCGGGGAGCTGTTTTTT | CASSRQGRGATTGELFF
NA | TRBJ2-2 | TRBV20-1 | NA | TGCAGTGCTACTAGCTATGTCAACACCGGGGAGCTGTTTTTT | CSATSYVNTGELFF
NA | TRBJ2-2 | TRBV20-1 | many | TGCAGTGCTAGACCCCCGGACTCGGACAGCGGGGAGCTGTTTTTT | CSARPPDSDSGELFF
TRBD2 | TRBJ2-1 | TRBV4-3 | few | TGCGCCAGCAGCCCCCTAGCGGGAGAGGTCAATGAGCAGTTCTTC | CASSPLAGEVNEQFF
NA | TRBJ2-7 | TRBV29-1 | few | TGCAGCGTCACCAACCCCAGGACCTACGAGCAGTACTTC | CSVTNPRTYEQYF
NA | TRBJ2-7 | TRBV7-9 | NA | TGTGCCAGCAGCTTAATAGGGGACTACGAGCAGTACTTC | CASSLIGDYEQYF
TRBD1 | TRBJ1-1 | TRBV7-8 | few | TGTGCCAGCAGCTTTCTCCACCCGAGAGAGAAGGGACAGGGAATTGAAGCTTTCTTT | CASSFLHPREKGQGIEAFF
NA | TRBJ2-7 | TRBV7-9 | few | TGTGCCAGCAGCTTAGGAGAGCTGTGGTGGGAGCAGTACTTC | CASSLGELWWEQYF
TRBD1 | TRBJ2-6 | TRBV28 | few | TGTGCCAGCAGATCCGCCGGGACAGGAGCTTCTGGGGCCAACGTCCTGACTTTC | CASRSAGTGASGANVLTF
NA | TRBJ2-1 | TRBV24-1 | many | TGTGCCACCCCCTGTCACGACCGGCGGACCAACCGATACAATGAGCAGTTCTTC | CATPCHDRRTNRYNEQFF
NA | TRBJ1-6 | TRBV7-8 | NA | TGTGCCAGCAGCTTTCAGGAGGGGATTTCACCCCTCCACTTT | CASSFQEGISPLHF
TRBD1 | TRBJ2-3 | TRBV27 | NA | TGTGCCAGCAGTCCCGGACAGGGGAGAGATACGCAGTATTTT | CASSPGQGRDTQYF
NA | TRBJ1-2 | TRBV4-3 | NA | TGCGCCAGCAGCCAAGTTCCCCGCGCAAGTAACTATGGCTACACCTTC | CASSQVPRASNYGYTF
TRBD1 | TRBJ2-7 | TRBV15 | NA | TGTGCCACCAGCAGAGCCTGGGACAGACTTCGCGAGCAGTACTTC | CATSRAWDRLREQYF
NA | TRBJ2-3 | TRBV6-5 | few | TGTGCCAGCAGTTACGAAGCAATGGGATCAGATACGCAGTATTTT | CASSYEAMGSDTQYF
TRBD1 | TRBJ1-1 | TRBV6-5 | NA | TGTGCCAGCAGTTACCTACAGGGGGACACTGAAGCTTTCTTT | CASSYLQGDTEAFF
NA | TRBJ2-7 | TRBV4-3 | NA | TGCGCCAGCAGCCAAGGGCCGGGAGATGGGTACGAGCAGTACTTC | CASSQGPGDGYEQYF
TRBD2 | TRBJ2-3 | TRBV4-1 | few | TGCGCCAGCAGCCTCAGGACTAGGGCAGATACGCAGTATTTT | CASSLRTRADTQYF
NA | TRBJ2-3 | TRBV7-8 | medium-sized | TGTGCCAGCAGGGGAAGAGGGGCCCCCGCAGATACGCAGTATTTT | CASRGRGAPADTQYF
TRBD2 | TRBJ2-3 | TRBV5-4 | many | TGTGCCAGCAGCTTGATCGGCGGGGGGACTAGCACAGATACGCAGTATTTT | CASSLIGGGTSTDTQYF
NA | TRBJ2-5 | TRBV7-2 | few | TGTGCCAGCAGCTTAGTCACTAGTTTGGGGGAGACCCAGTACTTC | CASSLVTSLGETQYF
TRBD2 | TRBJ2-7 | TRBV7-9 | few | TGTGCCAGCAGCTTAGTGAGGGCGGGAGATGGCTCCGAGCAGTACTTC | CASSLVRAGDGSEQYF
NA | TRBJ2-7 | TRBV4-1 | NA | TGCGCCAGCAGCCCCCTAGAAACGGCAGGCGCACACTACGAGCAGTACTTC | CASSPLETAGAHYEQYF
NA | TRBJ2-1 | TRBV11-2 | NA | TGTGCCAGCAGCCAAAACGGACTCCTTTACAATGAGCAGTTCTTC | CASSQNGLLYNEQFF
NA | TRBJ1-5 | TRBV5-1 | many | TGCGCCAGCAGCTTGGCGCAAGATTCCAATCAGCCCCAGCATTTT | CASSLAQDSNQPQHF
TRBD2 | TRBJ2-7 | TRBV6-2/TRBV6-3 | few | TGTGCCAGCAGTTACGATCTAGCGGCCACCTACGAGCAGTACTTC | CASSYDLAATYEQYF
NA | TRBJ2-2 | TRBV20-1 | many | TGCAGTGCTAGAGCCCCGAACACCGGGGAGCTGTTTTTT | CSARAPNTGELFF
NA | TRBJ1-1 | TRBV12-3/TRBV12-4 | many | TGTGCCAGCAGTTTAGGTGTTGGTTACACTGAAGCTTTCTTT | CASSLGVGYTEAFF